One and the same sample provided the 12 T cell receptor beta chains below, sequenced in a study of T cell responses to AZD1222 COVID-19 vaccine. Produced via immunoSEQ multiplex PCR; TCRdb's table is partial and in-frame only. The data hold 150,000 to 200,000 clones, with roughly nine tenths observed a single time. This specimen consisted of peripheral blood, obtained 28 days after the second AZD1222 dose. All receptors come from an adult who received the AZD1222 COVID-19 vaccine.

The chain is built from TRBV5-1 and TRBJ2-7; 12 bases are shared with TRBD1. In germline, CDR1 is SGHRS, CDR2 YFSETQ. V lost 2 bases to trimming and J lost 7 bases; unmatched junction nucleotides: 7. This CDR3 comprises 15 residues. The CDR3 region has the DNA TGCGCCAGCAGCTTTGGGGGACAGGGGGCTTTGGAGCAGTACTTC. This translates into CASSFGGQGALEQYF.

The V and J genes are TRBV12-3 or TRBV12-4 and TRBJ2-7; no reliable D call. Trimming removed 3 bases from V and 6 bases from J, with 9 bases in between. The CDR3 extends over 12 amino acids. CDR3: CASSFQFPEQYF. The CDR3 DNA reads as TGTGCCAGCAGTTTTCAATTCCCCGAGCAGTACTTC.

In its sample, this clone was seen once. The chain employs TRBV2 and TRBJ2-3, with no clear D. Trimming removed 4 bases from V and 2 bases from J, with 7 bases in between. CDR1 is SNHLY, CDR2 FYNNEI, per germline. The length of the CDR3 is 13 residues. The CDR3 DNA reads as TGTGCCAGCAGTGGAGACATCACAGATACGCAGTATTTT. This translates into CASSGDITDTQYF.

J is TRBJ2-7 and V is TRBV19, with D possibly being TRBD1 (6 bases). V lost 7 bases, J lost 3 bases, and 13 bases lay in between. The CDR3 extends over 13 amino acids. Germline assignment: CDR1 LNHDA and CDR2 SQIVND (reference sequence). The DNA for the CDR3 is TGTGCCAGTACCGCAGGGGATCGCTACGAGCAGTACTTC. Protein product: CASTAGDRYEQYF.

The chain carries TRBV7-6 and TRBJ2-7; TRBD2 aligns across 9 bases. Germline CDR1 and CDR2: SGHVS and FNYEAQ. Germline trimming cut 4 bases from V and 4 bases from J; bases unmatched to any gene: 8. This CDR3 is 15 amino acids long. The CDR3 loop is CASSSLSGGSYEQYF. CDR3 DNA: TGTGCCAGCAGCTCCCTCAGCGGGGGGTCATACGAGCAGTACTTC.

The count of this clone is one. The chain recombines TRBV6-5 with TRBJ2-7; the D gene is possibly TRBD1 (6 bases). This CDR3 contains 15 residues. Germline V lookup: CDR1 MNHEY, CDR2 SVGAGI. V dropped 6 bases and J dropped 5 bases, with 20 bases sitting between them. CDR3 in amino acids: CASSQITQGPHEQYF. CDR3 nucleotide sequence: TGTGCCAGCAGCCAAATCACCCAGGGGCCCCACGAGCAGTACTTC.

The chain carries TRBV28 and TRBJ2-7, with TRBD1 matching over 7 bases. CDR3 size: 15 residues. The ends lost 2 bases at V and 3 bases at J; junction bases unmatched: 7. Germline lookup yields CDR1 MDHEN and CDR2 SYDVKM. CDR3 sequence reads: CASSLGTVVLYEQYF. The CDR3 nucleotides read TGTGCCAGCAGTTTAGGGACAGTTGTTCTCTACGAGCAGTACTTC.

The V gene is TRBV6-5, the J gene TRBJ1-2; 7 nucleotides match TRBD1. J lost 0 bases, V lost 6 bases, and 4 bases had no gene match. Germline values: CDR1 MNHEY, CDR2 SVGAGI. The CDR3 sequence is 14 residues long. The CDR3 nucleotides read TGTGCCAGCAGCCGGACAGGCCCTAACTATGGCTACACCTTC. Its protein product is CASSRTGPNYGYTF.

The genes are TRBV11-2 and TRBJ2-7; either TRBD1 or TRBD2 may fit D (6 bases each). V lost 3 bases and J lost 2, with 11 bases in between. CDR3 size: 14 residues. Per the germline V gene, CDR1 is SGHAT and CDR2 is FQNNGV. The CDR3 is CASSFLGGAYEQYF. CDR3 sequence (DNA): TGTGCCAGCAGCTTCCTGGGGGGCGCCTACGAGCAGTACTTC.

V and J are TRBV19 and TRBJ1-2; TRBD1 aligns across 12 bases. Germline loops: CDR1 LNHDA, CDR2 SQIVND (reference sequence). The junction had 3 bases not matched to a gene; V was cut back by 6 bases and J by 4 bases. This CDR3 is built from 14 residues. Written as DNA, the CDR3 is TGTGCCAGTAGGGGACAGGGGGCGACCTATGGCTACACCTTC. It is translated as CASRGQGATYGYTF.

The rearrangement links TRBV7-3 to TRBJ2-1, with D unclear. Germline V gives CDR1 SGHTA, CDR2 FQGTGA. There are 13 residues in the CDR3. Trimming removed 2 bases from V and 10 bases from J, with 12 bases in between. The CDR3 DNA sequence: TGTGCCAGCAGCTTACGGCTAAGCTCGGAGCAGTTCTTC. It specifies CASSLRLSSEQFF. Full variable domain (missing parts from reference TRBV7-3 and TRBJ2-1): GAGVSQTPSNKVTEKGKYVELRCDPISGHTALYWYRQSLGQGPEFLIYFQGTGAADDSGLPNDRFFAVRPEGSVSTLKIQRTERGDSAVYLCASSLRLSSEQFFGPGTRLTVL.

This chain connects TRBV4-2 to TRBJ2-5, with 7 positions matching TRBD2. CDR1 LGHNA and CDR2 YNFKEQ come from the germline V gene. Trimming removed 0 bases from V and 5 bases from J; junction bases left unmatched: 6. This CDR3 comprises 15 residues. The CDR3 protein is CASSQEREGPETQYF. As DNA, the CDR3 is TGTGCCAGCAGCCAAGAGAGGGAGGGCCCGGAGACCCAGTACTTC.